The rows below give T cell receptor beta chains drawn from one sample of a study of blood T cell repertoires in COVID-19. Method: immunoSEQ multiplex PCR; TCRdb's copy keeps in-frame clones and lacks some. The sample lists 70,000 to 85,000 clones, around 82% occurring once. Source material: peripheral blood. These TCRs come from a man in his 60s with acute or convalescent COVID-19. The CDR3 runs from the conserved cysteine through the conserved F or W. A D gene is named only where the DNA matches it firmly. The size of a clone is reported for some rows only, either as once, few or many, or as a class for expanded clones.

clone_size	j_call	d_call	v_call	cdr3_nt	cdr3_aa
-	TRBJ2-1	-	TRBV7-2	TGTGCCAGCAGCCCCTGGGGGGACTCCTCCCACAATGAGCAGTTCTTC	CASSPWGDSSHNEQFF
-	TRBJ1-2	TRBD1	TRBV19	TGTGCCAGTAGCAGGGACAGGGGGCGGGGTGGCTACACCTTC	CASSRDRGRGGYTF
once	TRBJ2-5	-	TRBV24-1	TGTGCCACCAGTGACTCGGGGAGGCAAGAGACCCAGTACTTC	CATSDSGRQETQYF
few	TRBJ2-5	-	TRBV7-2	TGTGCCAGCAGCCGGGGAACAGGGAGAGAGACCCAGTACTTC	CASSRGTGRETQYF
-	TRBJ2-1	TRBD1	TRBV11-3	TGTGCCAGCAGCGATCGGACAGGGGGGAATGAGCAGTTCTTC	CASSDRTGGNEQFF
-	TRBJ1-1	-	TRBV21-1	TGTGCCAGCAGCAAGGCAGGGGTGAGGACTGAAGCTTTCTTT	CASSKAGVRTEAFF
-	TRBJ1-1	TRBD1	TRBV5-1	TGCGCCAGCAGCGGCGAGACAGGGATCGGCACTGAAGCTTTCTTT	CASSGETGIGTEAFF
-	TRBJ2-3	TRBD2	TRBV24-1	TGTGCCACCAGTGATCCCACCCTAGCGGGGTTCACAGATACGCAGTATTTT	CATSDPTLAGFTDTQYF
once	TRBJ1-1	-	TRBV28	TGTGCCAGCAGTTCGGAGGGAATAATGAACACTGAAGCTTTCTTT	CASSSEGIMNTEAFF
-	TRBJ1-2	-	TRBV7-2	TGTGCCAGCAGCTTAAGGATGCTCCAAAAGGGGGATGGCTACACCTTC	CASSLRMLQKGDGYTF
-	TRBJ2-2	-	TRBV6-6	TGTGCCAGCAGTTACTCGACAGCCACCGGGGAGCTGTTTTTT	CASSYSTATGELFF
few	TRBJ2-7	-	TRBV7-9	TGTGCCAGCAGCAAAGACGGGAGTCTCTCCTACGAGCAGTACTTC	CASSKDGSLSYEQYF
-	TRBJ1-2	TRBD1	TRBV12-3/TRBV12-4	TGTGCCAGCAACGTACAGGGGGCCTACGGCTACACCTTC	CASNVQGAYGYTF
few	TRBJ2-7	TRBD1	TRBV2	TGTGCCAGCAGCGCCGGGACAGGCATCTACGAGCAGTACTTC	CASSAGTGIYEQYF
-	TRBJ2-6	TRBD2	TRBV5-5	TGTGCCAGCAGCTTGCCAGGGGATGCTAGCGGGAACGGGGCCAACGTCCTGACTTTC	CASSLPGDASGNGANVLTF
once	TRBJ1-3	TRBD1	TRBV7-8	TGTGCCAGCAGCGGGGGACAGGGAAACACCATATATTTT	CASSGGQGNTIYF
-	TRBJ2-7	-	TRBV2	TGTGCCAGCAGATTTAGGCAGGGGATCTACGAGCAGTACTTC	CASRFRQGIYEQYF
once	TRBJ1-1	-	TRBV4-1	TGCGCCAGCAGCCAAGGGCAGGACAGAATCACTGAAGCTTTCTTT	CASSQGQDRITEAFF
-	TRBJ2-5	-	TRBV7-2	TGTGCCAGCAGCCCATTCTCGGGCCAAGAGACCCAGTACTTC	CASSPFSGQETQYF
-	TRBJ2-5	-	TRBV5-1	TGCGCCAGCAGCTTGCAGGGAGGAATGCTTGGGGAGACCCAGTACTTC	CASSLQGGMLGETQYF
-	TRBJ2-2	-	TRBV12-3/TRBV12-4	TGTGCCAGGAAAGGGGGGGAGGCCCGGGGAGCTGTTTTT	CARKGGEARGAVF
few	TRBJ2-3	-	TRBV28	TGTGCCAGCAGTTTACTAGCGAGGAGCACAGATACGCAGTATTTT	CASSLLARSTDTQYF
-	TRBJ1-5	TRBD1	TRBV19	TGTGCCAGTAGTATACTGACAGGGGGCAATCAGCCCCAGCATTTT	CASSILTGGNQPQHF
-	TRBJ1-6	-	TRBV18	TGTGCCAGCTCACCAAGCGGACAGTCTTCCCCCCTCCACTTT	CASSPSGQSSPLHF
-	TRBJ1-2	-	TRBV9	TGTGCCAGCAGCTCCCGGGGGAGTGAGAACTATGGCTACACCTTC	CASSSRGSENYGYTF
-	TRBJ2-1	-	TRBV7-2	TGTGCCAGCAGCTTAGATCCCGGGAGCTATGAGCAGTTCTTC	CASSLDPGSYEQFF
-	TRBJ2-7	-	TRBV6-6	TGTGCCAGCAGCCCCGCCTACGAGCAGTACTTC	CASSPAYEQYF
-	TRBJ1-1	-	TRBV12-3/TRBV12-4	TGTGCCAGCAAGCTACAGGGCGCCACTGAAGCTTTCTTT	CASKLQGATEAFF
-	TRBJ2-3	TRBD1	TRBV3-1/TRBV3-2	TGTGCCAGCAGCTTCAGGGGGCTAGCACAAGATACGCAGTATTTT	CASSFRGLAQDTQYF
once	TRBJ2-4	-	TRBV28	TGTGCCAGCAGTTTGGGACACCCTAAAGTCAAAAACATTCAGTACTTC	CASSLGHPKVKNIQYF
-	TRBJ2-3	-	TRBV29-1	TGCAGCGTCCGGGACTTCAGTGGCACAGATACGCAGTATTTT	CSVRDFSGTDTQYF
-	TRBJ1-1	TRBD1	TRBV7-9	TGTGCCAGCAGCTTAGAGACAGGGGGGAACACTGAAGCTTTCTTT	CASSLETGGNTEAFF
-	TRBJ2-7	-	TRBV3-1/TRBV3-2	TGTGCCAGCAGCTCGCTGAGCTCCTACGAGCAGTACTTC	CASSSLSSYEQYF
-	TRBJ2-7	TRBD2	TRBV7-8	TGTGCCAGCAGCGTGAGACTAGCCGTCCCCGACGAGCAGTACTTC	CASSVRLAVPDEQYF
-	TRBJ2-7	-	TRBV11-3	TGTGCCAGCAGCTTAGGTTCCAGCTCCTACGAGCAGTACTTC	CASSLGSSSYEQYF
once	TRBJ2-3	TRBD2	TRBV5-4	TGTGCCAGCAGTCGGACTAGCGGGGGACCGGATACGCAGTATTTT	CASSRTSGGPDTQYF
-	TRBJ2-7	-	TRBV7-2	TGTGCCAGCAGCTGGAGCGGGTACGAGCAGTACTTC	CASSWSGYEQYF
-	TRBJ1-1	-	TRBV28	TGTGCCAGCAGGGGCAGCATGAACACTGAAGCTTTCTTT	CASRGSMNTEAFF
-	TRBJ2-7	-	TRBV19	TGTGCCAGTAGTCCTGCCCGCGATCCGTTGGACGAGCAGTACTTC	CASSPARDPLDEQYF
-	TRBJ1-1	-	TRBV16	TGTGCCAGCAGCCAATCGTGGGGGGAGACTGAAGCTTTCTTT	CASSQSWGETEAFF
-	TRBJ2-3	-	TRBV7-9	TGTGCCAGCAGCTTTGACGAGGCAGATACGCAGTATTTT	CASSFDEADTQYF
-	TRBJ2-6	-	TRBV5-1	TGCGCCAGCAGCTTGGTCGTTCTGGGAGCAGGGGCCAACGTCCTGACTTTC	CASSLVVLGAGANVLTF